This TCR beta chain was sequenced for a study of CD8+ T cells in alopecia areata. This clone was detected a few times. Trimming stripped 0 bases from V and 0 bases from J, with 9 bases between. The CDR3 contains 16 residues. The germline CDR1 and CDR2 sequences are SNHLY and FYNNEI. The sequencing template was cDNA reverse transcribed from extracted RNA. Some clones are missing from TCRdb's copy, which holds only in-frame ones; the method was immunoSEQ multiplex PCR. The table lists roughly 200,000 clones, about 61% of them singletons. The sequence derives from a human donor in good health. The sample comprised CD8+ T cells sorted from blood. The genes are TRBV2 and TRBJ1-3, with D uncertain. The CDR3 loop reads CASSEAEGFSGNTIYF. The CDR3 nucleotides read TGTGCCAGCAGTGAAGCGGAGGGATTCTCTGGAAACACCATATATTTT.